The following is a T cell receptor beta chain sequence with its context. Original handling: Reference gene primer amplification gave nucleated cell count estimates. Profiling relied on immunoSEQ multiplex PCR, and the TCRdb table lists in-frame clones only, not all of them. The D gene and trimming were derived from the DNA, and the V and J assignments and clone size from that table. This sample has about 98,000 clones, with around 87% found just once. This specimen belongs to a study of blood T cell repertoires in COVID-19. In the study overall: There were acute and convalescent COVID-19 samples, and they came from the United States, Italy and Spain.

CDR1 and CDR2 from the germline V gene are SGHVS and FQNEAQ. Trimming pared 3 bases from V and 2 bases from J, leaving 11 bases between. The CDR3 has 14 amino acids. The origin of this receptor is a middle-aged man with active or convalescent COVID-19. The sample taken for sequencing was peripheral blood. The chain carries TRBV7-8 and TRBJ2-7, with D possibly being TRBD1 (6 bases). CDR3: CASSLYRAAYEQYF. CDR3 nucleotides: TGTGCCAGCAGCTTGTACAGGGCCGCCTACGAGCAGTACTTC.